This entry lists 15 T cell receptor beta chains sequenced from one sample in a study of blood T cell repertoires in COVID-19 (dated by TCRdb to 2018 to 2021). The library was built by means of the immunoSEQ multiplex PCR assay. Not all clones reach the TCRdb copy of this immuneACCESS table, which keeps in-frame sequences only. Checked studies attribute under half of the gap to unresolved V genes and leave the rest unexplained. The sample table records some 120,000 clones; about 86% of these occur just once. The ten most abundant clones make up about 4% of the sample. Sequences were obtained from peripheral blood. These receptors were collected from a woman aged 50 to 65 with acute or convalescent COVID-19.

This chain joins TRBV19 and TRBJ2-1, with 10 bases matching TRBD2. The CDR3 sequence is 17 residues long. Germline CDR1 LNHDA, CDR2 SQIVND (reference sequence). V was pared by 7 bases and J by 4 bases, with 13 bases of the junction left unmatched. Here the CDR3 reads CASTIQSTSGPYNEQFF. Written as DNA, the CDR3 is TGTGCCAGTACCATACAGTCGACTAGCGGGCCGTACAATGAGCAGTTCTTC.

This chain connects TRBV10-2 to TRBJ1-1; D is unclear. This CDR3 has 12 residues. CDR1 WSHSY and CDR2 SAAADI come from the germline V gene. The V gene lost 10 bases and the J gene lost 2 bases, with 11 bases spanning the gap. The CDR3 DNA reads as TGCGCCACGCGGGCAGGAAACACTGAAGCTTTCTTT. Its translation is CATRAGNTEAFF.

This sequence joins TRBV10-1 and TRBJ2-1, with a tentative D call TRBD2 (6 bases). V lost 4 bases to trimming and J lost 3 bases, with 7 bases between them. The germline V gene has CDR1 WNHNN and CDR2 SYGVQD (reference sequence). CDR3 length equals 13 residues. DNA for the CDR3: TGCGCCAGCAGTGCGGGAGACTACAATGAGCAGTTCTTC. It yields the protein CASSAGDYNEQFF.

Here the CDR3 reads CASSLGGGGLGYTF. The CDR3 DNA reads as TGTGCCAGCAGCTTAGGAGGCGGGGGGCTTGGCTACACCTTC. This rearrangement joins TRBV11-2 to TRBJ1-2, with D perhaps TRBD1 (6 bases). Germline V gene lookup returns CDR1 SGHAT and CDR2 FQNNGV. Between the trimmed V and J ends, which lost 1 base and 7 bases, there was a span of 13 bases. This CDR3 is built from 14 residues. Combining the CDR3 with reference TRBV11-2 and TRBJ1-2 gives the whole variable domain EAGVAQSPRYKIIEKRQSVAFWCNPISGHATLYWYQQILGQGPKLLIQFQNNGVVDDSQLPKDRFSAERLKGVDSTLKIQPAKLEDSAVYLCASSLGGGGLGYTFGSGTRLTVV.

The J gene is TRBJ1-2, the V gene TRBV9; D call uncertain. Between the trimmed V and J ends, which lost 1 base and 2 bases, there was a span of 9 bases. CDR3 length: 14 amino acids. CDR1 and CDR2 from the germline V gene are SGDLS and YYNGEE. CDR3 nucleotides: TGTGCCAGCAGCGTATTTGGAGAAAACTATGGCTACACCTTC. Its translation is CASSVFGENYGYTF.

V gene TRBV5-6 combines with J gene TRBJ2-7; weak D call: TRBD2 (5 bases). Per germline, CDR1 SGHDT and CDR2 YYEEEE. V lost 0 bases and J 5 bases, leaving 9 bases between the germline ends. The CDR3 loop spans 13 amino acids. The CDR3 spells CASSLGSGDEQYF. CDR3 nucleotide sequence: TGTGCCAGCAGCTTGGGATCCGGGGACGAGCAGTACTTC.

This sequence joins TRBV12-3 or TRBV12-4 and TRBJ2-7; 14 bases match TRBD2. J was trimmed by 9 bases and V by 4 bases; bases with no gene match: 2. This CDR3 has 13 amino acids. The CDR3 loop is CASSWGLAGAQYF. DNA for the CDR3: TGTGCCAGCAGTTGGGGACTAGCGGGAGCGCAGTACTTC.

The chain links TRBV18 to TRBJ2-7, with 7 bases matching TRBD1. From germline, CDR1 is KGHSH and CDR2 LQKENI. Trimming took 6 bases from V and 3 from J; bases not matched to a gene: 5. CDR3 length: 13 amino acids. CDR3 amino acids: CASSPTGFYEQYF. The CDR3 DNA sequence: TGTGCCAGCTCCCCGACAGGGTTCTACGAGCAGTACTTC.

With respect to this clone: Relative to the germline gene, one junction end is altered; a read error may explain this. The chain couples TRBV7-7 to TRBJ1-1; D remains unclear. The CDR3 runs 18 residues. Germline V gene data show CDR1 as SSHAT and CDR2 as FNYEAQ (reference sequence). CDR3 bases: TGTGCTAGCAGTATGGGAGGGCAGCGTTACTTCGAGAACACTGAAGCTTTCTTT. Its protein product is CASSMGGQRYFENTEAFF.

V and J are TRBV29-1 and TRBJ2-7, with 9 bases aligning to TRBD1. CDR1 and CDR2 from the germline V gene are SQVTM and ANQGSEA. V shed 6 bases, J shed 3 bases, and the junction held 3 bases outside the gene matches. The CDR3 extends over 12 amino acids. CDR3 region: CSVLTGGYEQYF. The DNA for the CDR3 is TGCAGCGTGCTGACAGGGGGCTACGAGCAGTACTTC.

V gene TRBV19 combines with J gene TRBJ1-5; D uncertain. Germline-derived CDR1 and CDR2 are LNHDA and SQIVND (reference sequence). Trimming removed 4 bases from V and 4 bases from J, with 14 bases in between. CDR3 length: 15 amino acids. The CDR3: CASSSRDSGNQPQHF. The CDR3 nucleotides are TGTGCCAGTAGTAGCCGGGATTCGGGTAATCAGCCCCAGCATTTT. The full variable domain, completed using reference TRBV19 and TRBJ1-5, is DGGITQSPKYLFRKEGQNVTLSCEQNLNHDAMYWYRQDPGQGLRLIYYSQIVNDFQKGDIAEGYSVSREKKESFPLTVTSAQKNPTAFYLCASSSRDSGNQPQHFGDGTRLSIL.

This chain uses TRBV7-3 with TRBJ2-1; TRBD2 is a possible D gene (6 bases). This CDR3 is 13 amino acids long. Trimming stripped 4 bases from V and 5 bases from J, with 9 bases between. The germline V gene has CDR1 SGHTA and CDR2 FQGTGA. The CDR3 reads CASSYGTHNEQFF. The CDR3 bases are TGTGCCAGCAGCTACGGGACTCACAATGAGCAGTTCTTC.

This clone was found once. V gene TRBV2 combines with J gene TRBJ1-5; D is perhaps TRBD1 (5 bases). V shed 2 bases and J shed 6 bases, with 11 bases lying between them. CDR1 SNHLY and CDR2 FYNNEI come from the germline V gene. This CDR3 has 14 residues. The CDR3 region is CASSELGGAQPQHF. As DNA, the CDR3 is TGTGCCAGCAGTGAATTAGGCGGGGCTCAGCCCCAGCATTTT.

V gene TRBV5-4 combines with J gene TRBJ2-6; the D is unclear. This CDR3 contains 15 residues. The germline CDR1 and CDR2 sequences are SGHNT and YYREEE (reference sequence). V lost 4 bases and J 0 bases, leaving 8 bases between the germline ends. CDR3 sequence reads: CASSARISGANVLTF. In nucleotides, the CDR3 is TGTGCCAGCAGCGCGAGAATCTCTGGGGCCAACGTCCTGACTTTC.

V is TRBV4-1 and J is TRBJ1-3, with a weak D call TRBD1 (5 bases). Germline V gives CDR1 MGHRA, CDR2 YSYEKL. This CDR3 has 15 residues. The ends were cut back, 4 bases at V and 4 bases at J, with 14 bases in the middle. This CDR3 reads CASSPFGGAGNTIYF. CDR3 coding DNA: TGCGCCAGCAGCCCTTTCGGAGGGGCCGGAAACACCATATATTTT.